The 21 T cell receptor beta chains given below trace back to one sample, sequenced in a study of cytomegalovirus exposure and HLA in healthy donors. Sequenced by immunoSEQ multiplex PCR; TCRdb stores in-frame clones only, minus some. The sample has about 240,000 clones; around 87% are singletons. The material sequenced was PBMCs. These receptors all come from a woman in her twenties or thirties in good health and CMV-seropositive.

The chain carries TRBV2 and TRBJ2-4; possible D gene TRBD2, 7 bases. This CDR3 spans 15 amino acids. Germline V gene sequence: CDR1 SNHLY, CDR2 FYNNEI. V lost 3 bases and J 3 bases, leaving 12 bases between the germline ends. CDR3: CASSESGDNKNIQYF. The CDR3 DNA is TGTGCCAGCAGTGAGAGCGGGGACAACAAAAACATTCAGTACTTC.

The chain links TRBV18 to TRBJ2-5; tentative D call: TRBD2 (5 bases). V was clipped by 2 bases and J by 0 bases, with 10 bases between them. CDR1 and CDR2 (germline): KGHSH, LQKENI. CDR3 size: 15 residues. In DNA form, the CDR3 reads TGTGCCAGCTCACCAAATTCGGGGTACCAAGAGACCCAGTACTTC. As protein: CASSPNSGYQETQYF.

The V and J genes are TRBV11-2 and TRBJ2-7, with TRBD1 matching 8 bases. The CDR3 consists of 15 residues. The ends lost 3 bases at V and 0 bases at J; junction bases unmatched: 4. Germline V lookup: CDR1 SGHAT, CDR2 FQNNGV. CDR3 DNA sequence: TGTGCCAGCAGCTTTGACAGGGGATCCTCCTACGAGCAGTACTTC. This encodes CASSFDRGSSYEQYF.

V and J are TRBV6-1 and TRBJ2-3; TRBD2 might be the D (6 bases). The V gene's germline CDR1 is MNHNS and CDR2 SASEGT. Trimming stripped 4 bases from V and 0 bases from J, with 8 bases between. The CDR3 runs 14 residues. CDR3 sequence (DNA): TGTGCCAGCAGTGCTACTAGCAGCACAGATACGCAGTATTTT. Its translation is CASSATSSTDTQYF.

This chain connects TRBV2 to TRBJ2-1; possibly TRBD2 for D (7 bases). The CDR3 covers 15 residues. From germline, CDR1 is SNHLY and CDR2 FYNNEI. With 3 bases removed from V and 7 bases from J, the gap between germline ends came to 16 bases. The CDR3, as DNA: TGTGCCAGCAGTGACTGGGGGGGCAGGTCTAATGAGCAGTTCTTC. Translation: CASSDWGGRSNEQFF.

V usage is TRBV9 and J usage is TRBJ2-7, with 7 bases aligning to TRBD1. V was clipped by 3 bases and J by 1 base; unmatched bases: 19. The V gene's germline CDR1 is SGDLS and CDR2 YYNGEE. This CDR3 contains 19 residues. The CDR3 region is CASSGRSGTADRSSYEQYF. CDR3 in DNA: TGTGCCAGCAGCGGCAGATCCGGGACAGCTGATAGGTCGTCCTACGAGCAGTACTTC.

The table lists this clone with a few counts. The rearrangement uses TRBV6-1 and TRBJ2-7, with D perhaps TRBD1 (5 bases). Germline loops: CDR1 MNHNS, CDR2 SASEGT. With 6 bases removed from V and 2 bases from J, the gap between germline ends came to 14 bases. This CDR3 comprises 14 residues. CDR3 nucleotides: TGTGCCAGCAGACCCAGGACAAGCGCCTACGAGCAGTACTTC. It is translated as CASRPRTSAYEQYF.

The count of this clone is one. This chain uses TRBV28 with TRBJ2-1; D call uncertain. Germline V CDR1 and CDR2: MDHEN, SYDVKM. Trimming removed 2 bases from V and 9 bases from J, with 8 bases in between. The CDR3 sequence is 12 residues long. The CDR3 DNA reads TGTGCCAGCAGTTTAAACTTGCGTGAGCAGTTCTTC. Amino acid sequence: CASSLNLREQFF.

The chain employs TRBV30 and TRBJ2-7, with TRBD1 matching over 9 bases. From germline, CDR1 is GTSNPN and CDR2 SVGIG (reference sequence). The CDR3 extends over 13 amino acids. V shed 3 bases and J 4 bases; nucleotides not matched to a gene: 4. CDR3 residues: CAWSQGTGYEQYF. The CDR3 nucleotides are TGTGCCTGGAGCCAAGGGACAGGGTACGAGCAGTACTTC.

The rearrangement uses TRBV10-2 and TRBJ2-7; D gene unclear. The CDR3 is 11 amino acids. V lost 5 bases and J lost 3, with 5 bases in between. From germline, CDR1 is WSHSY and CDR2 SAAADI. CDR3 amino acids: CASSLIYEQYF. CDR3 nucleotide sequence: TGCGCCAGCAGTCTAATCTACGAGCAGTACTTC.

The chain employs TRBV15 and TRBJ2-7; possible D gene TRBD1, 5 bases. The CDR3 sequence is 13 residues long. The V gene's germline CDR1 is LNHNV and CDR2 YYDKDF (reference sequence). V shed 0 bases and J shed 4 bases, with 7 bases lying between them. The CDR3 DNA is TGTGCCACCAGCAGAGATTCAGGGTACGAGCAGTACTTC. This translates into CATSRDSGYEQYF.

The chain is built from TRBV18 and TRBJ2-5; 7 bases align to TRBD2. Germline V gives CDR1 KGHSH, CDR2 LQKENI. The CDR3 runs 13 residues. J gave up 3 bases and V 5 bases, and 3 bases lay outside the gene matches. In nucleotides, the CDR3 is TGTGCCAGCTCATCCGGACTAGAAGAGACCCAGTACTTC. Amino acid sequence: CASSSGLEETQYF.

CDR3 residues: CASSHPTGVGYEQYF. The CDR3 region has the DNA TGCGCCAGCAGCCACCCGACGGGTGTTGGGTACGAGCAGTACTTC. The V call is TRBV4-1, the J call TRBJ2-7; D is undetermined. Trimming removed 3 bases from V and 4 bases from J, with 16 bases in between. Germline CDR1 and CDR2: MGHRA and YSYEKL. The CDR3 sequence is 15 residues long.

The J gene is TRBJ2-7, the V gene TRBV6-5; 12 positions match TRBD1. CDR1 is MNHEY, CDR2 SVGAGI, per germline. Germline trimming cut 4 bases from V and 3 bases from J; bases unmatched to any gene: 7. The CDR3 length is 16 residues. As DNA, the CDR3 is TGTGCCAGCAGTTTATCCCGGGACAGGGGGCACTACGAGCAGTACTTC. Residues: CASSLSRDRGHYEQYF.

V gene TRBV27 combines with J gene TRBJ1-2; the match to TRBD1 covers 11 bases. The V and J ends lost 7 bases and 7 bases, in that order; junction bases with no gene match: 5. CDR3 length: 13 residues. Germline loops: CDR1 MNHEY, CDR2 SMNVEV (reference sequence). The CDR3 protein is CASIGQGASGYTF. The CDR3 DNA is TGTGCCAGCATTGGACAGGGGGCAAGTGGCTACACCTTC.

The genes are TRBV5-1 and TRBJ2-1; TRBD1 matches 10 bases. The V gene end was trimmed by 3 bases and the J gene end by 2 bases; junction bases not matched to a gene: 2. Germline V gene sequence: CDR1 SGHRS, CDR2 YFSETQ. The CDR3 length is 15 residues. The CDR3 bases are TGCGCCAGCAGCTCGGACAGGGGGACCTACAATGAGCAGTTCTTC. It translates to CASSSDRGTYNEQFF.

V is TRBV4-1 and J is TRBJ1-2; D might be TRBD1 (5 bases). Germline V gene lookup returns CDR1 MGHRA and CDR2 YSYEKL. Deletions cut 0 bases from V and 8 bases from J, with 19 bases between. This CDR3 is built from 16 residues. The CDR3 DNA is TGCGCCAGCAGCCAAGAGGGTCAGGGAAGGGGTTGGGGCTACACCTTC. This codes for CASSQEGQGRGWGYTF.

The chain combines TRBV18 with TRBJ2-5; 7 bases line up with TRBD1. The CDR3 runs 18 residues. V was pared by 2 bases and J by 1 base, with 13 bases of the junction left unmatched. The V gene's germline CDR1 is KGHSH and CDR2 LQKENI. The CDR3 DNA is TGTGCCAGCTCACCAACTAGGCGACAGGGTGGTTTCCAAGAGACCCAGTACTTC. Translation: CASSPTRRQGGFQETQYF.

The rearrangement uses TRBV28 and TRBJ1-4; no clear D. Looked up from germline, CDR1 is MDHEN and CDR2 is SYDVKM. There are 14 residues in the CDR3. The V gene lost 6 bases and the J gene lost 2 bases, with 10 bases spanning the gap. CDR3 sequence: CASSLVGTNEKLFF. DNA for the CDR3: TGTGCCAGCAGCCTGGTCGGGACTAATGAAAAACTGTTTTTT.

The rearrangement links TRBV13 to TRBJ1-2; the match to TRBD1 covers 8 bases. V was pared by 5 bases and J by 4 bases, with 6 bases of the junction left unmatched. CDR3 length: 14 residues. Germline-derived CDR1 and CDR2 are PRHDT and FYEKMQ (reference sequence). Written as DNA, the CDR3 is TGTGCCAGCAGCGTAAGACAGGGGACCTATGGCTACACCTTC. It encodes CASSVRQGTYGYTF.

This chain links TRBV7-9 with TRBJ2-3; TRBD1 is a possible D gene (5 bases). The CDR3 extends over 13 amino acids. The V end was cut by 5 bases, the J end by 1 base, with 7 bases between. The germline V gene has CDR1 SEHNR and CDR2 FQNEAQ (reference sequence). The CDR3 DNA is TGTGCCAGCAGCCTGACAGGCACAGATACGCAGTATTTT. This encodes CASSLTGTDTQYF.